This section outlines one T cell receptor (beta chain) sequence together with its context. Clones were read by immunoSEQ multiplex PCR, and TCRdb kept only the in-frame ones, dropping some. The sample records approximately 210,000 clones, over 75% being singletons. The CDR3 sequence is 14 residues long. Trimming removed 5 bases from V and 2 bases from J; junction bases left unmatched: 4. Germline V gene lookup returns CDR1 SGHVS and CDR2 FQNEAQ. The data stem from a study of blood T cell repertoires in COVID-19. For the study at large: T cells, B-cell-depleted T cells, or PBMCs supplied cDNA or gDNA.

The chain joins TRBV7-8 to TRBJ2-7; 9 bases agree with TRBD1. The clonotype originates from a human donor in a cohort sampled during active COVID-19. Sequencing was performed on peripheral blood. CDR3 sequence: CASSDGTGPYEQYF. DNA for the CDR3: TGTGCCAGCAGCGACGGGACAGGGCCCTACGAGCAGTACTTC. The full variable domain, in which reference TRBV7-8 and TRBJ2-7 provide the parts outside the CDR3, is GAGVSQSPRYKVAKRGQDVALRCDPISGHVSLFWYQQALGQGPEFLTYFQNEAQLDKSGLPSDRFFAERPEGSVSTLKIQRTQQEDSAVYLCASSDGTGPYEQYFGPGTRLTVT.